Shown below are 30 T cell receptor beta chains from a single sample sequenced in a study of shared clonotypes between healthy human individuals. Profiling relied on immunoSEQ multiplex PCR, and the TCRdb table lists in-frame clones only, not all of them. The sample lists some 2,500,000 clones; 93% were seen once. Sequenced: naive CD4+ T cells from PBMCs. Subset of the sample: CD45RA+ positively selected. The receptors stem from a man aged 18 to 30 in good health. Some clones in this sample may be carry-over from other donors' samples.

The chain is built from TRBV19 and TRBJ2-7; no reliable D call. The CDR3 has 12 residues. The ends were cut back, 6 bases at V and 2 bases at J, with 8 bases in the middle. Germline V gives CDR1 LNHDA, CDR2 SQIVND (reference sequence). In DNA, the CDR3 is TGTGCCAGTAGGTCAGATACCTACGAGCAGTACTTC. It specifies CASRSDTYEQYF.

Remarks on this clone: Distinct nucleotide sequences in the sample also encode this CDR3. DNA of the CDR3: TGTGCCAGCAGTCCGGGACAGGGAGGTGATACGCAGTATTTT. Protein: CASSPGQGGDTQYF. This chain joins TRBV7-3 and TRBJ2-3; 9 nucleotides agree with TRBD1. V gave up 6 bases and J gave up 6 bases; unmatched junction bases: 7. CDR1 and CDR2 (germline): SGHTA, FQGTGA. This CDR3 spans 14 amino acids.

CDR3 protein: CASRSPGDRGQETQYF. In nucleotides, the CDR3 is TGTGCCAGCAGAAGCCCGGGGGACAGGGGGCAAGAGACCCAGTACTTC. The J gene is TRBJ2-5, the V gene TRBV6-6; 11 nucleotides align to TRBD1. The CDR3 contains 16 residues. V lost 6 bases and J lost 2; bases outside the gene matches: 8. The V gene's germline CDR1 is MNHNY and CDR2 SVGAGI (reference sequence).

The chain carries TRBV4-2 and TRBJ1-4; TRBD1 matches 9 bases. The ends lost 2 bases at V and 6 bases at J; junction bases unmatched: 7. The CDR3 contains 16 residues. Germline V gene sequence: CDR1 LGHNA, CDR2 YNFKEQ. CDR3 residues: CASSQTTGGNDEKLFF. CDR3 sequence (DNA): TGTGCCAGCAGCCAAACTACAGGGGGCAACGATGAAAAACTGTTTTTT.

This sequence joins TRBV7-9 and TRBJ1-1; D gene uncertain. Germline CDR1 reads SEHNR; CDR2 reads FQNEAQ (reference sequence). Trimming pared 1 base from V and 0 bases from J, leaving 9 bases between. The CDR3 covers 15 residues. CDR3 sequence (DNA): TGTGCCAGCAGCTTAGGCATCAGTCTGAACACTGAAGCTTTCTTT. Encoded protein: CASSLGISLNTEAFF.

As regards this clone: Other nucleotide sequences in the sample specify the same CDR3. This chain joins TRBV7-9 and TRBJ1-1; TRBD1 matches at 8 bases. Germline CDR1 and CDR2: SEHNR and FQNEAQ (reference sequence). V lost 3 bases to trimming and J lost 4 bases; unmatched junction nucleotides: 4. The CDR3 consists of 14 residues. CDR3 bases: TGTGCCAGCAGCTTGGGACAGGCTTTCACTGAAGCTTTCTTT. It yields the protein CASSLGQAFTEAFF. The entire variable domain, with the rest obtained from reference TRBV7-9 and TRBJ1-1, is as follows: DTGVSQNPRHKITKRGQNVTFRCDPISEHNRLYWYRQTLGQGPEFLTYFQNEAQLEKSRLLSDRFSAERPKGSFSTLEIQRTEQGDSAMYLCASSLGQAFTEAFFGQGTRLTVV.

J is TRBJ1-1 and V is TRBV25-1, with 8 bases identical to TRBD1. The CDR3 runs 16 residues. Germline V gene lookup returns CDR1 MGHDK and CDR2 SYGVNS. The V and J ends lost 6 bases and 1 base, in that order; junction bases with no gene match: 10. CDR3 loop: CASRRTGQGANTEAFF. The CDR3, as DNA: TGTGCCAGCAGGCGGACAGGCCAGGGGGCGAACACTGAAGCTTTCTTT.

The V gene is TRBV14, the J gene TRBJ1-1; unclear D gene. In germline, CDR1 is SGHDN, CDR2 FVKESK. The CDR3 consists of 13 residues. The V gene lost 4 bases and the J gene lost 1 base, with 7 bases spanning the gap. The CDR3 DNA sequence: TGTGCCAGCAGCCGGGGTGAGAACACTGAAGCTTTCTTT. It codes for CASSRGENTEAFF.

The CDR3 is CASSPDPLAGGGYSYNEQFF. In DNA, the CDR3 is TGCGCCAGCAGCCCCGACCCCCTAGCGGGAGGGGGATACTCCTACAATGAGCAGTTCTTC. The chain couples TRBV4-3 to TRBJ2-1; 12 bases align to TRBD2. Trimming at V came to 4 bases and at J to 0 bases, leaving 13 bases not matched to a gene. The CDR3 is 20 amino acids. Germline V lookup: CDR1 LGHNA, CDR2 YSLEER.

The rearrangement uses TRBV5-1 and TRBJ2-2; D is unclear. The CDR3 runs 15 residues. Trimming took 2 bases from V and 1 from J, leaving 9 bases between them. Germline V lookup: CDR1 SGHRS, CDR2 YFSETQ. The CDR3 sequence is CASSFGSVNTGELFF. The DNA of the CDR3 is TGCGCCAGCAGCTTCGGCTCCGTGAACACCGGGGAGCTGTTTTTT.

This clone was seen more than once but under ten times. This chain connects TRBV6-5 to TRBJ1-1, with D possibly being TRBD1 (5 bases). Between the trimmed V and J ends, which lost 8 bases and 2 bases, there was a span of 15 bases. Looked up from germline, CDR1 is MNHEY and CDR2 is SVGAGI. The length of the CDR3 is 14 residues. The CDR3 here is CASSQVGGNTEAFF. CDR3 DNA: TGTGCCAGCTCTCAAGTTGGGGGTAACACTGAAGCTTTCTTT.

V and J are TRBV27 and TRBJ1-2; tentative D call: TRBD1 (5 bases). From germline, CDR1 is MNHEY and CDR2 SMNVEV (reference sequence). The CDR3 spans 15 residues. V was shortened by 3 bases and J by 7 bases, with 18 bases between the two germline ends. The CDR3 reads CASSFGRQGRSGYTF. The CDR3, as DNA: TGTGCCAGCAGTTTTGGTCGGCAGGGAAGGAGTGGCTACACCTTC.

Only one count was recorded for this clone. The V and J genes are TRBV4-3 and TRBJ1-2; TRBD1 agrees at 7 bases. The CDR3 is made up of 16 amino acids. CDR1 and CDR2 from the germline V gene are LGHNA and YSLEER. J lost 2 bases, V lost 2 bases, and 8 bases had no gene match. The chain's CDR3 is CASSQSSGQYNYGYTF. The DNA of the CDR3 is TGCGCCAGCAGCCAATCCTCGGGACAGTACAACTATGGCTACACCTTC.

About this clone: Within the sample, other DNA sequences also encode this same CDR3. The chain employs TRBV19 and TRBJ1-2; 7 bases agree with TRBD1. The germline CDR1 and CDR2 sequences are LNHDA and SQIVND (reference sequence). J gave up 2 bases and V 6 bases, and 6 bases lay outside the gene matches. The CDR3 loop spans 14 amino acids. The CDR3 reads CASSRQGSNYGYTF. CDR3 sequence (DNA): TGTGCCAGTAGCCGACAGGGATCGAACTATGGCTACACCTTC.

This clone has a single count. The chain is built from TRBV5-1 and TRBJ1-2; TRBD1 agrees at 7 bases. The CDR3 is 15 residues long. Trimming removed 4 bases from V and 4 bases from J; junction bases left unmatched: 10. Germline-derived CDR1 and CDR2 are SGHRS and YFSETQ. CDR3 bases: TGCGCCAGCAGCCCGGATTACAGGGGTCTCTATGGCTACACCTTC. Translated, it gives CASSPDYRGLYGYTF.

This clone came up once. The rearrangement joins TRBV7-9 to TRBJ1-5; 7 bases line up with TRBD1. The V gene end was trimmed by 1 base and the J gene end by 10 bases; junction bases not matched to a gene: 1. The CDR3 contains 12 residues. Germline CDR1 and CDR2: SEHNR and FQNEAQ (reference sequence). The CDR3 region has the DNA TGTGCCAGCAGCTTAGGAGGGGGCCCCCAGCATTTT. The encoded protein is CASSLGGGPQHF. The entire variable domain, with the rest obtained from reference TRBV7-9 and TRBJ1-5, is as follows: DTGVSQNPRHKITKRGQNVTFRCDPISEHNRLYWYRQTLGQGPEFLTYFQNEAQLEKSRLLSDRFSAERPKGSFSTLEIQRTEQGDSAMYLCASSLGGGPQHFGDGTRLSIL.

The J gene is TRBJ1-3, the V gene TRBV7-2; no reliable D call. The CDR3 is made up of 16 amino acids. Germline-derived CDR1 and CDR2 are SGHTA and FQGNSA. V was clipped by 2 bases and J by 0 bases, with 11 bases between them. In nucleotides, the CDR3 is TGTGCCAGCAGCTTAATGTTGGCGACCTCTGGAAACACCATATATTTT. It translates to CASSLMLATSGNTIYF.

The chain has TRBV19 and TRBJ2-2, with 8 bases that match TRBD1. The CDR3 runs 16 residues. V dropped 7 bases and J dropped 4; count of bases not matched to a gene: 11. Germline V gives CDR1 LNHDA, CDR2 SQIVND (reference sequence). As DNA, the CDR3 is TGTGCCAGTAATCGGGTGACCGGGACAGGCACCGGGGAGCTGTTTTTT. As protein: CASNRVTGTGTGELFF.

This chain connects TRBV7-8 to TRBJ1-2; D is possibly TRBD1 (5 bases). Germline assignment: CDR1 SGHVS and CDR2 FQNEAQ. The V gene lost 5 bases and the J gene lost 8 bases, with 15 bases spanning the gap. This CDR3 contains 13 residues. The CDR3 spells CASSPRASGGYTF. For the CDR3, the DNA is TGTGCCAGCAGCCCCAGGGCCAGTGGGGGCTACACCTTC.

V usage is TRBV5-4 and J usage is TRBJ2-1; the D is unclear. Trimming pared 3 bases from V and 5 bases from J, leaving 9 bases between. The CDR3 consists of 13 residues. Germline V gives CDR1 SGHNT, CDR2 YYREEE (reference sequence). DNA of the CDR3: TGTGCCAGCAGCTCCTACACGGACAATGAGCAGTTCTTC. Its translation: CASSSYTDNEQFF.

This clone was seen only once. The rearrangement joins TRBV6-1 to TRBJ2-5; the D gene is possibly TRBD2 (5 bases). Looked up from germline, CDR1 is MNHNS and CDR2 is SASEGT. The CDR3 covers 15 residues. Deletions cut 3 bases from V and 7 bases from J, with 18 bases between. The chain's CDR3 is CASSERARRLGTQYF. The CDR3 nucleotides are TGTGCCAGCAGTGAGCGGGCCCGGCGACTGGGGACCCAGTACTTC.

The rearrangement joins TRBV11-2 to TRBJ1-1, with D maybe TRBD1 (6 bases). Between the trimmed V and J ends, which lost 5 bases and 1 base, there was a span of 11 bases. The CDR3 is made up of 14 amino acids. CDR1 and CDR2 from the germline V gene are SGHAT and FQNNGV. CDR3 sequence (DNA): TGTGCCAGCAGCCCCACGACAGGGAACACTGAAGCTTTCTTT. Protein product: CASSPTTGNTEAFF. Full variable domain (remainder filled in from reference TRBV11-2 and TRBJ1-1): EAGVAQSPRYKIIEKRQSVAFWCNPISGHATLYWYQQILGQGPKLLIQFQNNGVVDDSQLPKDRFSAERLKGVDSTLKIQPAKLEDSAVYLCASSPTTGNTEAFFGQGTRLTVV.

The gene calls are TRBV7-8 and TRBJ2-7; 7 nucleotides agree with TRBD1. With V trimmed by 1 base and J by 6 bases, 6 bases remained unmatched. This CDR3 has 14 residues. Germline CDR1 is SGHVS and CDR2 is FQNEAQ. CDR3 residues: CASSLERGRTEQYF. For the CDR3, the DNA is TGTGCCAGCAGCTTAGAGAGGGGGCGGACCGAGCAGTACTTC. Variable domain in full (rest from reference TRBV7-8 and TRBJ2-7): GAGVSQSPRYKVAKRGQDVALRCDPISGHVSLFWYQQALGQGPEFLTYFQNEAQLDKSGLPSDRFFAERPEGSVSTLKIQRTQQEDSAVYLCASSLERGRTEQYFGPGTRLTVT.

This sequence joins TRBV10-1 and TRBJ2-1; 7 bases line up with TRBD1. V was pared by 4 bases and J by 10 bases, with 13 bases of the junction left unmatched. CDR1 WNHNN and CDR2 SYGVQD come from the germline V gene (reference sequence). This CDR3 contains 15 residues. The CDR3 DNA sequence: TGCGCCAGCAGTGTTGGGCAGGGGGATCGAGGAGAGCAGTTCTTC. Translating it yields CASSVGQGDRGEQFF.

The chain joins TRBV4-1 to TRBJ1-1, with a tentative D call TRBD1 (5 bases). The ends were cut back, 1 base at V and 8 bases at J, with 14 bases in the middle. The CDR3 has 14 residues. CDR1 and CDR2 (germline): MGHRA, YSYEKL. CDR3 DNA sequence: TGCGCCAGCAGCCAAGTAGAAAAGGGGCTGGAAGCTTTCTTT. It encodes CASSQVEKGLEAFF.

V and J are TRBV6-6 and TRBJ1-1; 9 bases agree with TRBD1. J lost 6 bases, V lost 5 bases, and 7 bases had no gene match. Looked up from germline, CDR1 is MNHNY and CDR2 is SVGAGI (reference sequence). CDR3 length equals 14 residues. The DNA for the CDR3 is TGTGCCAGCAGTACCTCCGGGACAGGGTCTGAAGCTTTCTTT. It encodes CASSTSGTGSEAFF.

The genes are TRBV2 and TRBJ2-2; 7 bases match TRBD1. From germline, CDR1 is SNHLY and CDR2 FYNNEI. V dropped 4 bases and J dropped 4; count of bases not matched to a gene: 6. The CDR3 contains 15 residues. CDR3: CASSGQGVPTGELFF. CDR3 bases: TGTGCCAGCAGTGGACAGGGAGTCCCCACCGGGGAGCTGTTTTTT.

This chain links TRBV4-2 with TRBJ2-5; 9 positions match TRBD1. The DNA end is a closer match to TRBJ2-7, so the J assignment may be wrong. Germline V gene lookup returns CDR1 LGHNA and CDR2 YNFKEQ. The CDR3 runs 14 residues. CDR3 bases: TGTGCCAGCAGCTCTCGGACAGGGGAGGACGAGCAGTACTTC. It codes for CASSSRTGEDEQYF.

V is TRBV6-5 and J is TRBJ1-1; D perhaps matches TRBD1 (6 bases). V was pared by 6 bases and J by 6 bases, with 14 bases between. The germline CDR1 and CDR2 sequences are MNHEY and SVGAGI. The CDR3 loop spans 13 amino acids. The CDR3 here is CASSRTAYSEAFF. Here the CDR3 DNA reads TGTGCCAGCAGCCGGACAGCCTACTCTGAAGCTTTCTTT.

This clone was seen a single time. V usage is TRBV27 and J usage is TRBJ1-1; tentatively, D is TRBD1 (5 bases). The germline V gene has CDR1 MNHEY and CDR2 SMNVEV (reference sequence). The CDR3 has 12 amino acids. V lost 5 bases and J 11 bases, leaving 15 bases between the germline ends. The CDR3, as DNA: TGTGCCAGCAGTCCCCTGGGGCAGCCGGCTTTCTTT. Translating it yields CASSPLGQPAFF.